This T cell receptor beta chain came from a study of kidney transplant recipient with SARS-CoV-2 infection. TCRdb called the reads again in MiXCR, with one record for every CDR3 protein. The profile shows some 220,000 distinct CDR3 sequences, around 30% of them singletons. A few counts support this clonotype. Germline-derived CDR1 and CDR2 are SSHAT and FNYEAQ (reference sequence). Trimming took off 3 bases at V and 2 bases at J, with 7 bases between the two ends. This CDR3 is built from 13 residues. The chain uses TRBV7-7 and TRBJ2-5; a possible D gene is TRBD1 (6 bases). The material sequenced was a blood sample, taken at baseline and on day 111 from a kidney transplant recipient. This sequence originates from a young adult male patient who had COVID-19 and was a kidney transplant recipient. The graft donor may have contributed some T cells. This chain's CDR3 is CASSFDRQETQYF. CDR3 DNA sequence: TGTGCCAGCAGCTTTGACAGGCAAGAGACCCAGTACTTC.